The 16 T cell receptor beta chains listed next were all sequenced from one sample in a study of T-cell memory formation after mild COVID-19. TCRdb reprocessed the 5' RACE reads via MiXCR and lists one record per CDR3 protein. Of 350,000 to 400,000 distinct CDR3 sequences in the sample, roughly 20% were seen once. The sequencing sample was made of PBMCs or a T cell subset sorted from them (not recorded which). These receptor sequences come from an adult woman who had mild COVID-19 (a few samples of this study predate the infection). Cell type and time point are not known.

The chain uses TRBV7-9 and TRBJ1-2; D not resolved. Per the germline V gene, CDR1 is SEHNR and CDR2 is FQNEAQ (reference sequence). The CDR3 contains 16 residues. V lost 0 bases and J lost 0, with 11 bases in between. In nucleotides, the CDR3 is TGTGCCAGCAGCTTAGCGGTCGCAGAAGCTAACTATGGCTACACCTTC. It codes for CASSLAVAEANYGYTF.

The chain uses TRBV10-3 and TRBJ2-6, with 11 bases identical to TRBD2. This CDR3 has 20 residues. V was clipped by 2 bases and J by 1 base; unmatched bases: 10. The germline gives CDR1 ENHRY, CDR2 SYGVKD. CDR3 residues: CAISEDLGLAETSGANVLTF. DNA for the CDR3: TGTGCCATCAGTGAGGACCTGGGACTAGCGGAGACATCTGGGGCCAACGTCCTGACTTTC.

This clonotype was seen repeatedly, ten times or more. The chain employs TRBV7-9 and TRBJ2-7, with no clear D. CDR3 length: 15 amino acids. The V and J ends lost 4 bases and 2 bases respectively, with 15 bases between them. CDR1 and CDR2 from the germline V gene are SEHNR and FQNEAQ (reference sequence). DNA of the CDR3: TGTGCCAGCAGCTCCCGTGCCGGTATTCCCTACGAGCAGTACTTC. It is translated as CASSSRAGIPYEQYF.

The genes are TRBV5-1 and TRBJ1-4; D gene unclear. Trimming took off 3 bases at V and 8 bases at J, with 14 bases between the two ends. This CDR3 has 14 residues. Germline V gene sequence: CDR1 SGHRS, CDR2 YFSETQ. CDR3 bases: TGCGCCAGCAGCTGGGCCAGAAGAAGGGAAAAACTGTTTTTT. It is translated as CASSWARRREKLFF. Full variable domain (outside the CDR3, taken from reference TRBV5-1 and TRBJ1-4): KAGVTQTPRYLIKTRGQQVTLSCSPISGHRSVSWYQQTPGQGLQFLFEYFSETQRNKGNFPGRFSGRQFSNSRSEMNVSTLELGDSALYLCASSWARRREKLFFGSGTQLSVL.

This clonotype was seen a handful of times. The chain employs TRBV12-3 or TRBV12-4 and TRBJ2-1, with 8 bases that match TRBD2. The junction had 1 base not matched to a gene; V was cut back by 3 bases and J by 0 bases. The CDR3 runs 15 residues. The CDR3 DNA reads as TGTGCCAGCAGTTTTCGGGGGGGCTCCTACAATGAGCAGTTCTTC. It codes for CASSFRGGSYNEQFF.

V is TRBV12-3 or TRBV12-4 and J is TRBJ1-5, with D unresolved. The CDR3 is 16 amino acids. Trimming took off 7 bases at V and 0 bases at J, with 16 bases between the two ends. For the CDR3, the DNA is TGTGCCAGCACCCCCCCGGGGAGTTATAGCAATCAGCCCCAGCATTTT. Residues: CASTPPGSYSNQPQHF.

This clonotype was detected only once. This chain connects TRBV4-3 to TRBJ2-7; D tentatively fits TRBD1 or TRBD2 (5 bases each). The CDR3 extends over 15 amino acids. Germline CDR1 reads LGHNA; CDR2 reads YSLEER. The V end was cut by 1 base, the J end by 0 bases, with 10 bases between. In nucleotides, the CDR3 is TGCGCCAGCAGCCAAGCATCGGGACGCTCCTACGAGCAGTACTTC. It is translated as CASSQASGRSYEQYF.

This clonotype was detected only a few times. An end of the junction does not agree with germline; a read error may underlie this. The CDR3 DNA is TGTGCCAGCGGCTTAGCGGGAGGGCCGGTGACAGATACGCAGTATTTT. It yields the protein CASGLAGGPVTDTQYF. The V and J genes are TRBV7-2 and TRBJ2-3, with 11 bases lining up with TRBD2. The germline gives CDR1 SGHTA, CDR2 FQGNSA. The CDR3 is 16 residues long.

This clonotype was seen a handful of times. The V and J genes are TRBV9 and TRBJ2-1; 10 positions agree with TRBD2. This CDR3 has 17 amino acids. CDR1 SGDLS and CDR2 YYNGEE come from the germline V gene. V gave up 0 bases and J gave up 2 bases; unmatched junction bases: 5. In DNA form, the CDR3 reads TGTGCCAGCAGCGTAGCCTCTAGCGGGGGACCCTACAATGAGCAGTTCTTC. This translates into CASSVASSGGPYNEQFF.

There are a few counts of this clonotype. The chain employs TRBV10-3 and TRBJ2-5; tentative D call: TRBD1 (5 bases). The germline gives CDR1 ENHRY, CDR2 SYGVKD. This CDR3 region has 14 residues. Trimming left V 8 bases short and J 5 bases short, with 18 bases between. DNA for the CDR3: TGTGCCATCTCCACTCGGTCAGGGATTGAGACCCAGTACTTC. This codes for CAISTRSGIETQYF.

V is TRBV25-1 and J is TRBJ2-1; 11 nucleotides line up with TRBD2. Germline V gene lookup returns CDR1 MGHDK and CDR2 SYGVNS. The CDR3 runs 16 residues. The J segment lost 5 bases and the V segment lost 6 bases, leaving 9 bases of the junction unmatched. The CDR3 sequence is CASRGTGTSGDNEQFF. Written as DNA, the CDR3 is TGTGCCAGCAGGGGAACCGGGACTAGCGGTGACAATGAGCAGTTCTTC.

The rearrangement joins TRBV5-1 to TRBJ1-2; 10 bases are shared with TRBD1. V dropped 4 bases and J dropped 5; count of bases not matched to a gene: 5. The CDR3 runs to 14 residues. Germline V gene data show CDR1 as SGHRS and CDR2 as YFSETQ. The CDR3 spells CASSHGQGGYGYTF. CDR3 sequence (DNA): TGCGCCAGCAGCCACGGACAGGGGGGATATGGCTACACCTTC.

This clonotype was seen more than once but under ten times. The chain combines TRBV20-1 with TRBJ2-7; no clear D gene. Trimming left V 8 bases short and J 2 bases short, with 13 bases between. The CDR3 is 12 amino acids. Germline values: CDR1 DFQATT, CDR2 SNEGSKA (reference sequence). CDR3 nucleotide sequence: TGCAGTACCGCACTGGGCGCCTACGAGCAGTACTTC. It specifies CSTALGAYEQYF.

This clonotype was counted only a few times. The V and J genes are TRBV10-3 and TRBJ2-7; D unclear. CDR3 length: 14 residues. Trimming took off 1 base at V and 2 bases at J, with 9 bases between the two ends. Per the germline V gene, CDR1 is ENHRY and CDR2 is SYGVKD. CDR3 coding DNA: TGTGCCATCAGTGAGTACGCGGATGCCTACGAGCAGTACTTC. Residues: CAISEYADAYEQYF.

This clonotype was seen only a few times. The chain carries TRBV25-1 and TRBJ1-1; D remains ambiguous. The V gene's germline CDR1 is MGHDK and CDR2 SYGVNS. The CDR3 contains 13 residues. V was cut by 7 bases and J by 0 bases, with 9 bases left in between. As DNA, the CDR3 is TGTGCCAGCACGTCACACATGAACACTGAAGCTTTCTTT. This codes for CASTSHMNTEAFF.

This clonotype was detected only a few times. The CDR3 bases are TGTGCCAGCCTCAAAAACCCTGCCGGGGAGCTGTTTTTT. Its protein is CASLKNPAGELFF. This chain connects TRBV4-2 to TRBJ2-2, with unresolved D. The CDR3 runs to 13 residues. V lost 8 bases and J 6 bases, leaving 13 bases between the germline ends. Germline CDR1 and CDR2: LGHNA and YNFKEQ.